This T cell receptor beta chain was identified during a study of CD8+ T cells in alopecia areata. Study-wide context: Treated patients were scored for severity by percent of scalp affected.

Reverse transcription of extracted RNA yielded cDNA, which provided the sequencing template. Libraries were prepared by immunoSEQ multiplex PCR; TCRdb keeps only in-frame clonotypes and omits some of them. The table records about 210,000 clones, about three fifths of them present only once. Regarding the study as a whole: Any link of baseline CD8+ expansion to response, resting on one nonresponder, remains uncertain. Scalp clonality, together with expanded CD8+ clones among the top 100, fell significantly with tofacitinib. It was less clear whether patients shared TCRs than it was in mice, possibly because of HLA.

A word on this clone: Its antigen remains unidentified.

The length of the CDR3 is 13 residues. The germline CDR1 and CDR2 sequences are SGHTS and YDEGEE. V was cut by 4 bases and J by 2 bases, with 9 bases left in between. The treatment is: oral pan-JAK inhibitor, 5-10 mg twice daily. The sequencing used CD4+ T cells sorted from blood, collected at week 4, from a patient treated with tofacitinib. V is TRBV5-8 and J is TRBJ2-5; D is unclear. The sequence derives from a human donor with alopecia areata. CDR3 amino acids: CASSQQLQETQYF. The CDR3 DNA sequence: TGTGCCAGCAGCCAACAACTACAAGAGACCCAGTACTTC.